The 14 T cell receptor beta chains listed next were all sequenced from one sample in a study of blood T cells in healthy people across ages. Sample-barcoded 5' priming and a J-beta primer mix drove a second PCR of about 7 to 11 cycles. TCRdb re-called the 5' RACE reads through MiXCR, storing one row per CDR3 protein. The table has roughly 2 million distinct CDR3 sequences, around half seen once. The sequenced sample consisted of blood. All receptors derive from a woman aged 40-49 years in good health.

This clonotype showed up just a few times. The chain joins TRBV11-1 to TRBJ2-4, with a possible D match to TRBD1 (5 bases). The assigned J gene may be wrong: the sequence end matches TRBJ2-7 better. The CDR3 sequence is 15 residues long. Germline loops: CDR1 SGHAT, CDR2 FQDESV (reference sequence). This CDR3 is CASSPAYSQGYEQYF. CDR3 nucleotide sequence: TGTGCCAGCAGCCCCGCGTACTCCCAGGGATACGAGCAGTACTTC.

The CDR3 DNA is TGTGCCAGCTGGACAACCGGGACAGGGAACACTGAAGCTTTCTTT. Translation gives CASWTTGTGNTEAFF. The chain combines TRBV6-6 with TRBJ1-1; 8 positions agree with TRBD1. The ends lost 8 bases at V and 1 base at J; junction bases unmatched: 9. From germline, CDR1 is MNHNY and CDR2 SVGAGI (reference sequence). The CDR3 extends over 15 amino acids.

This clonotype was picked up a small number of times. The V and J genes are TRBV6-2 or TRBV6-3 and TRBJ2-1; D gene uncertain. The CDR3 sequence is 15 residues long. The ends were cut back, 2 bases at V and 0 bases at J, with 8 bases in the middle. CDR1 MNHEY and CDR2 SVGEGT come from the germline V gene. The CDR3 region has the DNA TGTGCCAGCAGTTACGAGGAGAGCTCCTACAATGAGCAGTTCTTC. The encoded protein is CASSYEESSYNEQFF.

This clonotype was observed a few times. The chain is built from TRBV20-1 and TRBJ1-2, with D tentatively TRBD1 (5 bases). This CDR3 has 12 amino acids. Trimming stripped 5 bases from V and 7 bases from J, with 14 bases between. The V gene's germline CDR1 is DFQATT and CDR2 SNEGSKA (reference sequence). This CDR3 is CSAPSSGFGYTF. For the CDR3, the DNA is TGCAGTGCTCCGTCTTCAGGGTTTGGCTACACCTTC.

The gene calls are TRBV27 and TRBJ2-3; 10 bases align to TRBD2. The J segment lost 5 bases and the V segment lost 6 bases, leaving 8 bases of the junction unmatched. Germline CDR1 MNHEY, CDR2 SMNVEV (reference sequence). This CDR3 comprises 15 residues. CDR3 in DNA: TGTGCCAGCAGACAAAGCGGGGGGGCGGGAGATACGCAGTATTTT. It encodes CASRQSGGAGDTQYF.

This chain links TRBV28 with TRBJ2-5; 9 positions match TRBD2. Germline trimming cut 3 bases from V and 0 bases from J; bases unmatched to any gene: 20. Per the germline V gene, CDR1 is MDHEN and CDR2 is SYDVKM. This CDR3 comprises 21 residues. CDR3 in amino acids: CASSFGWWDLAGSDYQETQYF. The CDR3 DNA reads as TGTGCCAGCAGTTTCGGGTGGTGGGATCTAGCGGGGAGCGATTACCAAGAGACCCAGTACTTC.

This clonotype appeared a single time. Because the CDR3 is missing its conserved closing phenylalanine or tryptophan, this is likely a read error. The chain couples TRBV6-2 or TRBV6-3 to TRBJ2-1; D gene ambiguous. V lost 6 bases, J lost 3 bases, and 9 bases lay in between. The CDR3 has 13 amino acids. Germline CDR1 MNHEY, CDR2 SVGEGT. CDR3 protein: CASSHDFYNEQFS. CDR3 nucleotide sequence: TGTGCCAGCAGCCATGACTTCTACAATGAGCAGTTCTCC.

This rearrangement joins TRBV20-1 to TRBJ2-7; D ambiguous. The end of the DNA aligns better with TRBJ2-5, so the J call may be wrong. The length of the CDR3 is 12 residues. CDR1 and CDR2 from the germline V gene are DFQATT and SNEGSKA (reference sequence). This CDR3 is CSARYKKETQYF. CDR3 sequence (DNA): TGCAGTGCTCGGTACAAGAAAGAGACCCAGTACTTC.

This clonotype was recorded only once. The rearrangement uses TRBV20-1 and TRBJ1-4; D not resolved. The CDR3 contains 13 residues. Germline V CDR1 and CDR2: DFQATT, SNEGSKA (reference sequence). The ends were cut back, 5 bases at V and 2 bases at J, with 9 bases in the middle. The CDR3 is CSAAGLTNEKLFF. CDR3 coding DNA: TGCAGTGCTGCAGGACTTACTAATGAAAAACTGTTTTTT.

This clonotype was counted between two and nine times. The rearrangement uses TRBV7-2 and TRBJ1-2; no clear D. Germline V gives CDR1 SGHTA, CDR2 FQGNSA. Trimming stripped 3 bases from V and 5 bases from J, with 13 bases between. CDR3 length equals 14 residues. This CDR3 reads CASSLIRSFYGYTF. The DNA of the CDR3 is TGTGCCAGCAGCTTGATCAGATCCTTTTATGGCTACACCTTC.

This clonotype was seen a few times. The rearrangement links TRBV7-2 to TRBJ2-5; 10 nucleotides agree with TRBD1. The V gene's germline CDR1 is SGHTA and CDR2 FQGNSA. The V gene end was trimmed by 6 bases and the J gene end by 0 bases; junction bases not matched to a gene: 4. The CDR3 consists of 15 residues. The CDR3 loop is CASSRTGGYQETQYF. CDR3 sequence (DNA): TGTGCCAGCAGTCGGACAGGGGGATACCAAGAGACCCAGTACTTC.

This chain uses TRBV4-2 with TRBJ1-2, with TRBD1 identical over 11 bases. With V trimmed by 4 bases and J by 6 bases, 4 bases remained unmatched. Germline CDR1 is LGHNA and CDR2 is YNFKEQ. This CDR3 has 14 residues. CDR3 bases: TGTGCCAGCAGCCGGACAGGGGGCGGCGATGGCTACACCTTC. Amino acids: CASSRTGGGDGYTF.

The chain joins TRBV12-3 or TRBV12-4 to TRBJ1-6, with no clear D. V lost 5 bases to trimming and J lost 14 bases, with 19 bases between them. The CDR3 runs 14 residues. The CDR3 loop reads CASSRAGTLPTLHF. In nucleotides, the CDR3 is TGTGCCAGCAGTCGGGCGGGAACACTCCCCACCCTCCACTTT.

This clonotype has just a few counts. The chain uses TRBV20-1 and TRBJ2-5; TRBD2 is a possible D gene (6 bases). Germline loops: CDR1 DFQATT, CDR2 SNEGSKA (reference sequence). The CDR3 extends over 14 amino acids. V lost 5 bases and J lost 5, with 18 bases in between. The CDR3 coding sequence is TGCAGTGCTCGCCCGACTAGTGGCGTGGAGACCCAGTACTTC. Translating gives CSARPTSGVETQYF.